This TCR beta chain was observed in a study of OX40 agonist ivuxolimab in advanced cancers. Clones were sequenced by immunoSEQ multiplex PCR, and TCRdb holds only the in-frame ones, with some missing. The top ten clones hold approximately 11% of a sample with about 67,000 clones, under 95% of them seen once. A remark on this clone: What it binds is not known.

Study-level findings and limits: On average, CD8+ T cells had more expanded clones than CD4+. The study found among the lowest clonal expansion in partial responders at 0.1-3.0 mg/kg.

The CDR3 is made up of 16 amino acids. Germline assignment: CDR1 LGHNA and CDR2 YNFKEQ. Germline trimming cut 0 bases from V and 6 bases from J; bases unmatched to any gene: 9. This specimen was CD4+ or CD8+ T cells sorted from blood, taken in a trial of the OX40 agonist ivuxolimab. This TCR derives from an adult with an advanced solid tumor such as melanoma, head and neck, liver or kidney cancer. The genes are TRBV4-2 and TRBJ1-2; TRBD1 agrees at 8 bases. This chain's CDR3 is CASSQEMAGGMDGYTF. CDR3 coding DNA: TGTGCCAGCAGCCAAGAGATGGCAGGGGGCATGGATGGCTACACCTTC.